Listed here are 32 T cell receptor beta chains from one sample, sequenced in a study of T cells in tuberculosis. Thawed, overnight-rested PBMC were stained with GMM-loaded CD1B tetramer, viability dye and anti-CD3, then sorted. CD1B tetramers were loaded with Rhodococcus equi-derived C32 glucose monomycolate. Generated by immunoSEQ multiplex PCR, the TCRdb table keeps only in-frame clones and is missing some. The repertoire holds around 60,000 clones, approximately 80% seen once, with around 13% in the top ten. Sequenced material: CD1b-GMM tetramer-negative cells sorted from PBMCs. These receptors all come from an adult woman with latent tuberculosis.

The rearrangement links TRBV29-1 to TRBJ1-4; D remains ambiguous. This CDR3 is 11 amino acids long. The V end was cut by 4 bases, the J end by 8 bases, with 8 bases between. Germline loops: CDR1 SQVTM, CDR2 ANQGSEA. The CDR3 spells CSVGGVEKLFF. Here the CDR3 DNA reads TGCAGCGTTGGGGGAGTCGAAAAACTGTTTTTT.

The CDR3 reads CASSSKDSNYGYTF. The CDR3 bases are TGTGCCAGCAGTTCTAAGGACAGCAACTATGGCTACACCTTC. V gene TRBV5-6 combines with J gene TRBJ1-2; TRBD1 might be the D (6 bases). CDR3 size: 14 residues. Between the trimmed V and J ends, which lost 5 bases and 2 bases, there was a span of 13 bases. Germline loops: CDR1 SGHDT, CDR2 YYEEEE. The full variable domain, in which reference TRBV5-6 and TRBJ1-2 provide the parts outside the CDR3, is DAGVTQSPTHLIKTRGQQVTLRCSPKSGHDTVSWYQQALGQGPQFIFQYYEEEERQRGNFPDRFSGHQFPNYSSELNVNALLLGDSALYLCASSSKDSNYGYTFGSGTRLTVV.

This rearrangement joins TRBV15 to TRBJ2-3; 9 bases agree with TRBD2. V lost 0 bases to trimming and J lost 5 bases; unmatched junction nucleotides: 15. The CDR3 contains 19 residues. CDR1 LNHNV and CDR2 YYDKDF come from the germline V gene (reference sequence). This CDR3 is CATSRDMRREGRARDTQYF. In DNA form, the CDR3 reads TGTGCCACCAGCAGAGATATGCGGCGGGAGGGCCGGGCTAGAGATACGCAGTATTTT. Filled out from reference TRBV15 and TRBJ2-3, the complete variable domain reads DAMVIQNPRYQVTQFGKPVTLSCSQTLNHNVMYWYQQKSSQAPKLLFHYYDKDFNNEADTPDNFQSRRPNTSFCFLDIRSPGLGDTAMYLCATSRDMRREGRARDTQYFGPGTRLTVL.

This clone was observed a single time. The chain has TRBV2 and TRBJ1-6; 12 positions agree with TRBD1. Trimming removed 7 bases from V and 5 bases from J; junction bases left unmatched: 6. The CDR3 runs to 16 residues. Germline values: CDR1 SNHLY, CDR2 FYNNEI. The CDR3 DNA sequence: TGTGCCAGCACCCGGGACAGGGGGCGTGATAATTCACCCCTCCACTTT. It yields the protein CASTRDRGRDNSPLHF.

As concerns this clone: The sample carries other DNA sequences with the same CDR3. This sequence joins TRBV18 and TRBJ1-1, with a possible D match to TRBD1 (6 bases). V was cut by 6 bases and J by 2 bases, with 13 bases left in between. CDR3 size: 14 residues. Germline CDR1 reads KGHSH; CDR2 reads LQKENI. CDR3 sequence (DNA): TGTGCCAGCTCCCCCGACAGGAAAAACACTGAAGCTTTCTTT. This gives the protein CASSPDRKNTEAFF.

This clone was seen more than once but under ten times. The rearrangement joins TRBV6-5 to TRBJ1-6, with D possibly matching TRBD1 (5 bases). The CDR3 loop spans 12 amino acids. The V end lost 8 bases, the J end lost 6 bases, and 8 bases lay between the germline ends. Germline assignment: CDR1 MNHEY and CDR2 SVGAGI. The CDR3 loop reads CASQGGNSPLHF. For the CDR3, the DNA is TGTGCCAGCCAGGGAGGTAATTCACCCCTCCACTTT.

The rearrangement uses TRBV9 and TRBJ2-3, with 9 bases aligning to TRBD1. V was clipped by 5 bases and J by 10 bases; unmatched bases: 11. This CDR3 has 14 amino acids. CDR1 is SGDLS, CDR2 YYNGEE, per germline. This CDR3 reads CASSGDRAGTSQYF. CDR3 coding DNA: TGTGCCAGCAGTGGGGACAGGGCCGGGACTTCGCAGTATTTT.

V and J are TRBV19 and TRBJ1-5, with TRBD1 matching over 7 bases. The V gene's germline CDR1 is LNHDA and CDR2 SQIVND (reference sequence). Trimming took 6 bases from V and 8 from J; bases not matched to a gene: 10. The CDR3 totals 14 residues. CDR3 residues: CASSLNRGTEPQHF. In nucleotides, the CDR3 is TGTGCCAGTAGCCTCAACAGGGGCACGGAGCCCCAGCATTTT.

The J gene is TRBJ2-4, the V gene TRBV7-2, with 7 bases fitting TRBD2. Germline CDR1 reads SGHTA; CDR2 reads FQGNSA. This CDR3 is 18 amino acids long. J lost 0 bases, V lost 5 bases, and 13 bases had no gene match. In nucleotides, the CDR3 is TGTGCCAGCAGCCTTCCTAGCGGAGAAAGCTTAGCCAAAAACATTCAGTACTTC. This encodes CASSLPSGESLAKNIQYF.

The V gene is TRBV7-7, the J gene TRBJ2-5; 7 nucleotides match TRBD2. This CDR3 is 14 amino acids long. Losses at the gene ends were 5 bases for V and 5 bases for J; bases not matched to a gene: 8. CDR1 is SSHAT and CDR2 is FNYEAQ in the germline V gene (reference sequence). DNA for the CDR3: TGTGCCAGCAGCCGGAGCGGGGCGCGGGAGACCCAGTACTTC. Translated, it gives CASSRSGARETQYF.

This clone appeared a single time. The chain recombines TRBV5-5 with TRBJ1-5; 11 bases match TRBD1. J was trimmed by 5 bases and V by 0 bases; bases with no gene match: 1. This CDR3 has 15 amino acids. Germline V gene lookup returns CDR1 SGHKS and CDR2 YYEKEE (reference sequence). The CDR3, as DNA: TGTGCCAGCAGCTTGGAGGACAGGGGGCATCAGCCCCAGCATTTT. Translation: CASSLEDRGHQPQHF.

The rearrangement links TRBV6-5 to TRBJ2-7; 9 nucleotides match TRBD2. The length of the CDR3 is 15 residues. Germline V gene lookup returns CDR1 MNHEY and CDR2 SVGAGI. The J segment lost 2 bases and the V segment lost 5 bases, leaving 7 bases of the junction unmatched. This chain's CDR3 is CASSHSSGTAYEQYF. In nucleotides, the CDR3 is TGTGCCAGCAGTCATTCTAGCGGGACCGCCTACGAGCAGTACTTC.

This chain uses TRBV29-1 with TRBJ1-1; TRBD1 is a possible D gene (5 bases). CDR1 is SQVTM and CDR2 is ANQGSEA in the germline V gene. The CDR3 length is 13 residues. V was shortened by 2 bases and J by 5 bases, with 12 bases between the two germline ends. The DNA of the CDR3 is TGCAGCGTTGAACCACCGGACACGACTGAAGCTTTCTTT. Translation: CSVEPPDTTEAFF.

The V call is TRBV6-4, the J call TRBJ2-1, with 9 bases that match TRBD2. Germline values: CDR1 MRHNA, CDR2 SNTAGT. The J segment lost 5 bases and the V segment lost 4 bases, leaving 9 bases of the junction unmatched. This CDR3 is 16 amino acids long. CDR3 amino acids: CASSVLGTSPHNEQFF. The CDR3 DNA follows: TGTGCCAGCAGTGTCCTCGGGACTAGCCCCCACAATGAGCAGTTCTTC.

The chain carries TRBV5-1 and TRBJ2-3; 11 bases map to TRBD2. V gave up 2 bases and J gave up 5 bases; unmatched junction bases: 10. CDR1 is SGHRS, CDR2 YFSETQ, per germline. The CDR3 has 17 residues. The DNA of the CDR3 is TGCGCCAGCAGCTTAAAATCTAGCGGGAGGCCGGGAGATACGCAGTATTTT. It translates to CASSLKSSGRPGDTQYF.

The V call is TRBV27, the J call TRBJ2-3, with 7 bases that match TRBD2. V gave up 4 bases and J gave up 1 base; unmatched junction bases: 14. Germline V lookup: CDR1 MNHEY, CDR2 SMNVEV (reference sequence). The CDR3 covers 18 residues. The CDR3 sequence is CASSSPPRTRLGTDTQYF. As DNA, the CDR3 is TGTGCCAGCAGTTCCCCCCCCAGGACTAGATTGGGCACAGATACGCAGTATTTT.

The V gene is TRBV28, the J gene TRBJ2-5, with 9 nucleotides matching TRBD2. Germline-derived CDR1 and CDR2 are MDHEN and SYDVKM. The length of the CDR3 is 16 residues. The V segment lost 1 base and the J segment 5 bases; nucleotides outside the gene matches: 8. CDR3 in DNA: TGTGCCAGCAGTTTATTAGCGGGAGTTAAAAAGGAGACCCAGTACTTC. Its translation: CASSLLAGVKKETQYF.

This chain links TRBV5-8 with TRBJ2-5; TRBD1 matches at 7 bases. CDR3 length: 17 amino acids. The ends lost 4 bases at V and 1 base at J; junction bases unmatched: 13. Looked up from germline, CDR1 is SGHTS and CDR2 is YDEGEE. CDR3 in DNA: TGTGCCAGCAGCCCCTCCCGATGGACAGGCATCCAAGAGACCCAGTACTTC. It yields the protein CASSPSRWTGIQETQYF.

This clone was seen only a few times. This chain connects TRBV18 to TRBJ1-4; 11 bases match TRBD1. The CDR3 contains 15 residues. Germline trimming cut 3 bases from V and 9 bases from J; bases unmatched to any gene: 6. CDR1 KGHSH and CDR2 LQKENI come from the germline V gene. The CDR3 DNA reads as TGTGCCAGCTCACCGCCGGGACAGGGGGATAAAAAACTGTTTTTT. This encodes CASSPPGQGDKKLFF. Full variable domain (outside the CDR3, taken from reference TRBV18 and TRBJ1-4): NAGVMQNPRHLVRRRGQEARLRCSPMKGHSHVYWYRQLPEEGLKFMVYLQKENIIDESGMPKERFSAEFPKEGPSILRIQQVVRGDSAAYFCASSPPGQGDKKLFFGSGTQLSVL.

The J gene is TRBJ2-1, the V gene TRBV6-5; 7 bases are shared with TRBD2. Trimming at V came to 0 bases and at J to 6 bases, leaving 8 bases not matched to a gene. CDR1 is MNHEY and CDR2 is SVGAGI in the germline V gene. CDR3 length equals 16 residues. The CDR3 here is CASSYSIRGGGNEQFF. CDR3 in DNA: TGTGCCAGCAGTTACTCGATACGCGGGGGTGGCAATGAGCAGTTCTTC.

J is TRBJ1-1 and V is TRBV29-1; TRBD1 is a possible D gene (6 bases). Looked up from germline, CDR1 is SQVTM and CDR2 is ANQGSEA. The CDR3 is 13 residues long. The ends were cut back, 6 bases at V and 0 bases at J, with 11 bases in the middle. CDR3 sequence reads: CSVNRDMNTEAFF. In nucleotides, the CDR3 is TGCAGCGTAAACAGGGACATGAACACTGAAGCTTTCTTT.

This clone was picked up one time. The chain combines TRBV19 with TRBJ2-1, with 15 nucleotides matching TRBD2. V lost 1 base to trimming and J lost 4 bases; unmatched junction nucleotides: 5. Germline CDR1 and CDR2: LNHDA and SQIVND (reference sequence). The CDR3 consists of 18 residues. Here the CDR3 DNA reads TGTGCCAGTAGTATAGGCTCCGGGACTAGCGGGAGGTACAATGAGCAGTTCTTC. This encodes CASSIGSGTSGRYNEQFF.

The chain recombines TRBV27 with TRBJ2-3, with 11 nucleotides matching TRBD1. Trimming cost V 6 bases and J 5 bases; bases outside gene matches: 4. The CDR3 is 14 residues long. CDR1 MNHEY and CDR2 SMNVEV come from the germline V gene (reference sequence). The CDR3 protein is CASRRTGGVDTQYF. CDR3 DNA sequence: TGTGCCAGCAGGCGGACAGGGGGCGTAGATACGCAGTATTTT.

The V and J genes are TRBV29-1 and TRBJ2-3; 9 nucleotides match TRBD2. The CDR3 has 13 amino acids. J lost 2 bases, V lost 5 bases, and 2 bases had no gene match. The germline CDR1 and CDR2 sequences are SQVTM and ANQGSEA. The CDR3 coding sequence is TGCAGCGTTAAGCGGGGGGTCACAGATACGCAGTATTTT. Its protein product is CSVKRGVTDTQYF.

The chain employs TRBV7-2 and TRBJ1-2; D possibly corresponds to TRBD1 (5 bases). The germline CDR1 and CDR2 sequences are SGHTA and FQGNSA. Trimming removed 1 base at V and 4 bases at J, with 10 bases between. This CDR3 has 14 amino acids. Here the CDR3 reads CASSLEDGGYGYTF. The CDR3 DNA reads as TGTGCCAGCAGCTTAGAGGACGGGGGCTATGGCTACACCTTC.

This chain uses TRBV2 with TRBJ2-3; TRBD2 matches at 7 bases. CDR3 length: 16 amino acids. The junction had 7 bases not matched to a gene; V was cut back by 4 bases and J by 0 bases. Germline CDR1 reads SNHLY; CDR2 reads FYNNEI. The CDR3 DNA sequence: TGTGCCAGCAGTGGGATAGCGGGCGCTAGCACAGATACGCAGTATTTT. It yields the protein CASSGIAGASTDTQYF.

The chain is built from TRBV13 and TRBJ2-7; 9 bases align to TRBD1. The trim removed 5 bases at V and 5 bases at J, leaving 10 bases unmatched. Germline CDR1 is PRHDT and CDR2 is FYEKMQ (reference sequence). CDR3 size: 15 residues. The CDR3 spells CASSPRDRVTNEQYF. DNA for the CDR3: TGTGCCAGCAGCCCCCGGGACAGGGTAACCAACGAGCAGTACTTC.

This chain connects TRBV18 to TRBJ1-2; no definite D call. The V gene lost 3 bases and the J gene lost 0 bases, with 14 bases spanning the gap. The CDR3 runs 16 residues. Germline V CDR1 and CDR2: KGHSH, LQKENI. CDR3 bases: TGTGCCAGCTCACCGAGAAGCTCAGGCCCTAACTATGGCTACACCTTC. Its protein product is CASSPRSSGPNYGYTF.

The chain carries TRBV7-9 and TRBJ1-3; no clear D. CDR3 length equals 16 residues. The V gene's germline CDR1 is SEHNR and CDR2 FQNEAQ (reference sequence). V was shortened by 4 bases and J by 0 bases, with 13 bases between the two germline ends. CDR3 amino acids: CASSSTGPFSGNTIYF. In DNA form, the CDR3 reads TGTGCCAGCAGCTCCACTGGGCCCTTCTCTGGAAACACCATATATTTT.

This chain connects TRBV7-9 to TRBJ2-1; TRBD2 aligns across 11 bases. Per germline, CDR1 SEHNR and CDR2 FQNEAQ (reference sequence). V was pared by 5 bases and J by 7 bases, with 10 bases of the junction left unmatched. The CDR3 is 16 amino acids. The DNA for the CDR3 is TGTGCCAGCAGCCAATCTACTAGCGGGAGAAAAAATGAGCAGTTCTTC. It specifies CASSQSTSGRKNEQFF.

The J gene is TRBJ1-4, the V gene TRBV6-6; D may be TRBD1 (5 bases). Germline-derived CDR1 and CDR2 are MNHNY and SVGAGI (reference sequence). Between the trimmed V and J ends, which lost 7 bases and 6 bases, there was a span of 12 bases. CDR3 length: 13 amino acids. Here the CDR3 reads CASNPTGDEKLFF. The CDR3 bases are TGTGCCAGCAACCCGACGGGGGATGAAAAACTGTTTTTT.

This clone was counted between two and nine times. V and J are TRBV6-1 and TRBJ2-2, with 8 bases lining up with TRBD1. The germline CDR1 and CDR2 sequences are MNHNS and SASEGT. The CDR3 length is 14 residues. The ends lost 6 bases at V and 5 bases at J; junction bases unmatched: 5. CDR3 residues: CASSRDRRTGELFF. In DNA, the CDR3 is TGTGCCAGCAGCAGGGACAGGCGGACCGGGGAGCTGTTTTTT.